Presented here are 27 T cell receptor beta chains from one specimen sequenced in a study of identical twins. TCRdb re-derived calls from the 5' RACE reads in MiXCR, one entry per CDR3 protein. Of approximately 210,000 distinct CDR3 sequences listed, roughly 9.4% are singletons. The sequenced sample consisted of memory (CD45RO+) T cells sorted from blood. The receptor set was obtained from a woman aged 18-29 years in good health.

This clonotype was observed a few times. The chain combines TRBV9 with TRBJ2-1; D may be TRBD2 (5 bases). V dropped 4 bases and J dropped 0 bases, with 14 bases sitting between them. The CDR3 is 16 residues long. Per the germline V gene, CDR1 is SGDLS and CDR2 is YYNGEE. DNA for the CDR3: TGTGCCAGCAGCTTTCGGGGAGACCTCTCCTACAATGAGCAGTTCTTC. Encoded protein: CASSFRGDLSYNEQFF.

The CDR3 sequence: CSARANYNEQFF. The CDR3 bases are TGCAGTGCTAGGGCCAATTACAATGAGCAGTTCTTC. This rearrangement joins TRBV20-1 to TRBJ2-1; D ambiguous. The CDR3 has 12 amino acids. Germline CDR1 DFQATT, CDR2 SNEGSKA (reference sequence). Trimming removed 3 bases from V and 4 bases from J, with 7 bases in between.

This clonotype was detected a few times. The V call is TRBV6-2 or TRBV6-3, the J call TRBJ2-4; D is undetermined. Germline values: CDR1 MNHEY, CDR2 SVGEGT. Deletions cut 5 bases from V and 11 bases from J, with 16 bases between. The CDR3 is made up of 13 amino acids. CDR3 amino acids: CASSRSTGILQYF. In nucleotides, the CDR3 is TGTGCCAGCAGTAGAAGTACTGGGATACTTCAGTACTTC.

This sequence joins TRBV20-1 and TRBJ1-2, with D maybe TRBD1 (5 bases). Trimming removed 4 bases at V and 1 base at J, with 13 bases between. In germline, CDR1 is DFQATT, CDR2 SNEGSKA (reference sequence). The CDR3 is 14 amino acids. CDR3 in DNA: TGCAGTGCTAAGACAGTACAAAATAACTATGGCTACACCTTC. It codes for CSAKTVQNNYGYTF.

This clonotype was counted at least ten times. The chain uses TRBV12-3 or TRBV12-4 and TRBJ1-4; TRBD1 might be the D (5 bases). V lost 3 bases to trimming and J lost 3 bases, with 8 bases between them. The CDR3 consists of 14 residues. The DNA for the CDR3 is TGTGCCAGCAGTTTCATGGGGGCTAATGAAAAACTGTTTTTT. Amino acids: CASSFMGANEKLFF.

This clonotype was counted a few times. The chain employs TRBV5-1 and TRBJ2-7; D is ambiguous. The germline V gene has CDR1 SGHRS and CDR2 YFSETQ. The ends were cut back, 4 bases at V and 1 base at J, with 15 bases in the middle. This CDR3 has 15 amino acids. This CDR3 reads CASSVTGLRSYEQYF. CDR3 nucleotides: TGCGCCAGCAGCGTTACCGGCCTTAGATCCTACGAGCAGTACTTC.

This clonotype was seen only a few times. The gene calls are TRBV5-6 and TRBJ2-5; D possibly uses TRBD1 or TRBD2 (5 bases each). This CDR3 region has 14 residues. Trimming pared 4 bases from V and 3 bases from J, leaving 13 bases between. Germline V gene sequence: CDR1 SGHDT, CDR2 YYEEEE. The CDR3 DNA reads TGTGCCAGCAGCCTGGGGGTCCGGAAAGAGACCCAGTACTTC. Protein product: CASSLGVRKETQYF.

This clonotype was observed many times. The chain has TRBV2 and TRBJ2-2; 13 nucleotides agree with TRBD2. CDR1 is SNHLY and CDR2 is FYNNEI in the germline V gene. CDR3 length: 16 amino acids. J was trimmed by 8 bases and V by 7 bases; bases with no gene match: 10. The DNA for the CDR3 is TGTGCCAGCACGCTTACTAGCGGGAGGGCCTCGGGGGAGCTGTTTTTT. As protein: CASTLTSGRASGELFF.

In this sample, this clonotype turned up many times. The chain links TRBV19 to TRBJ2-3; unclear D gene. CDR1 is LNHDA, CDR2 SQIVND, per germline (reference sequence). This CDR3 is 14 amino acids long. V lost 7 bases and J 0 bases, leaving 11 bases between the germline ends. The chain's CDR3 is CASTLLGSTDTQYF. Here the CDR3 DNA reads TGTGCCAGTACTCTCCTCGGGAGCACAGATACGCAGTATTTT. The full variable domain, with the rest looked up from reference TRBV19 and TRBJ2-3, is DGGITQSPKYLFRKEGQNVTLSCEQNLNHDAMYWYRQDPGQGLRLIYYSQIVNDFQKGDIAEGYSVSREKKESFPLTVTSAQKNPTAFYLCASTLLGSTDTQYFGPGTRLTVL.

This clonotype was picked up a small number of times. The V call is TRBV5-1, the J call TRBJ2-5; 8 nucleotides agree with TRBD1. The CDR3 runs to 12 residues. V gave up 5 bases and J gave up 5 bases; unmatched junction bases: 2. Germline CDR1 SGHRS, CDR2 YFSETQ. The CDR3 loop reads CASRRTGETQYF. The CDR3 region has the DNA TGCGCCAGCAGACGGACAGGGGAGACCCAGTACTTC.

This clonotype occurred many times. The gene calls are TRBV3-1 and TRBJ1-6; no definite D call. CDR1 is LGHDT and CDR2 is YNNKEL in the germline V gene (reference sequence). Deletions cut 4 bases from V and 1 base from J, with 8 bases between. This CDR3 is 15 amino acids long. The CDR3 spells CASSLRDSYNSPLHF. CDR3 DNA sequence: TGTGCCAGCAGCCTGAGGGATTCCTATAATTCACCCCTCCACTTT.

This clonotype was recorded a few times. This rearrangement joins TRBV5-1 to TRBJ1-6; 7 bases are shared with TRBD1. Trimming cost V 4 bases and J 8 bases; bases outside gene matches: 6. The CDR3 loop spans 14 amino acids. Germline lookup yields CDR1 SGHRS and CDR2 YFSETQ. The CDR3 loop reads CASSPGQIYSPLHF. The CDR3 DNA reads TGCGCCAGCAGCCCGGGACAGATATATTCACCCCTCCACTTT.

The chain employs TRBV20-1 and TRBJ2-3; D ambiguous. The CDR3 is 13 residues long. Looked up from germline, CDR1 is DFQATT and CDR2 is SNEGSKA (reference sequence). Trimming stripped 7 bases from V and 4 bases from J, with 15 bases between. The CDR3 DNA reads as TGCAGTGGTCGTTCGAGTGCCGCAGATACGCAGTATTTT. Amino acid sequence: CSGRSSAADTQYF.

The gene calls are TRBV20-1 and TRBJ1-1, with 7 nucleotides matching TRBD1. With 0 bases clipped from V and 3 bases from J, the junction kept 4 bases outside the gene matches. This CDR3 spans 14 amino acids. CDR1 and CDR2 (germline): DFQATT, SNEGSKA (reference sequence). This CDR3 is CSAREGGGDTEAFF. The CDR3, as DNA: TGCAGTGCTAGAGAAGGGGGCGGGGACACTGAAGCTTTCTTT.

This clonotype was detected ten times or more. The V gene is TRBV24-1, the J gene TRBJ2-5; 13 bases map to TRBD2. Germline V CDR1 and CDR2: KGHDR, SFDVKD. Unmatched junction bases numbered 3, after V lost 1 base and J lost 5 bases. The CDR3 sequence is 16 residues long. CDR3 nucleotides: TGTGCCACCAGTGATTTCGGACTAGCGGGAGTCGAGACCCAGTACTTC. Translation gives CATSDFGLAGVETQYF.

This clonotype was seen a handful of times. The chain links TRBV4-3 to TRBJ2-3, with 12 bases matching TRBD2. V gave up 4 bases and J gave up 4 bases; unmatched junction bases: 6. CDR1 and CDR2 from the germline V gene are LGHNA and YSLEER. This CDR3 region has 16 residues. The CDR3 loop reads CASSRLTSGSADTQYF. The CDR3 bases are TGCGCCAGCAGCCGCCTGACTAGCGGGAGCGCAGATACGCAGTATTTT.

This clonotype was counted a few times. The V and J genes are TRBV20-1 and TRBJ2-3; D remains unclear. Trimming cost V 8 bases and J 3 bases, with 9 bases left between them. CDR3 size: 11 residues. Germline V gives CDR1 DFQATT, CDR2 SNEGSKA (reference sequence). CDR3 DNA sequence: TGCAGTCCGGGTCCGACAGATACGCAGTATTTT. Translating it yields CSPGPTDTQYF.

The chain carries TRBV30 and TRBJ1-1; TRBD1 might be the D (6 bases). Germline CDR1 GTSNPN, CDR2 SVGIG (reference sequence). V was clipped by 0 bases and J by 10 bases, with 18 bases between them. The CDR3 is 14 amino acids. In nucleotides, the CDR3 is TGTGCCTGGAGTGTAAAGGGAGGGGGTGGAGGAGCTTTCTTT. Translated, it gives CAWSVKGGGGGAFF.

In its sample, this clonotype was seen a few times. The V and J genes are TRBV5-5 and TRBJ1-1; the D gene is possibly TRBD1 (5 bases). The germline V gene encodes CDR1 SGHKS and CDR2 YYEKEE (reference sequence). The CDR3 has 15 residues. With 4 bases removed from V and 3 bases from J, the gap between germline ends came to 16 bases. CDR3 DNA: TGTGCCAGCAGCGTGGTTAGGGGCGTGGACACTGAAGCTTTCTTT. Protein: CASSVVRGVDTEAFF.

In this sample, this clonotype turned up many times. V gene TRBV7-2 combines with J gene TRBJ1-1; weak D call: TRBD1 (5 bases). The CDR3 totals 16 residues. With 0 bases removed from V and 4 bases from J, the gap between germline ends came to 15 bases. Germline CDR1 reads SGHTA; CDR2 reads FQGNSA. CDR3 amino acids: CASSLAPGTAGTEAFF. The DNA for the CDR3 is TGTGCCAGCAGCTTAGCCCCAGGGACGGCCGGCACTGAAGCTTTCTTT.

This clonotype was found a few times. The CDR3 sequence is CASSSEGYGYTF. As DNA, the CDR3 is TGTGCCAGCAGTTCGGAGGGCTATGGCTACACCTTC. J is TRBJ1-2 and V is TRBV6-5; D is unclear. Trimming left V 4 bases short and J 4 bases short, with 7 bases between. The length of the CDR3 is 12 residues. CDR1 and CDR2 from the germline V gene are MNHEY and SVGAGI.

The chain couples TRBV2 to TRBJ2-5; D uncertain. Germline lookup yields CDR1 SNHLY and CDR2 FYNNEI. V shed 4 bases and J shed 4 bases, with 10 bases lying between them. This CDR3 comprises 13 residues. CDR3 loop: CASSGANGETQYF. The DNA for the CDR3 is TGTGCCAGCAGTGGGGCTAATGGAGAGACCCAGTACTTC.

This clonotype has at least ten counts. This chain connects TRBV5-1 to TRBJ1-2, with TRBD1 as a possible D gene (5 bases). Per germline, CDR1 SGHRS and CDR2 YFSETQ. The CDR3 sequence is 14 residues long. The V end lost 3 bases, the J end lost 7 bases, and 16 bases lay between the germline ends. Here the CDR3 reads CASSSQDALGGYTF. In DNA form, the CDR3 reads TGCGCCAGCAGCTCACAGGACGCCCTGGGTGGCTACACCTTC.

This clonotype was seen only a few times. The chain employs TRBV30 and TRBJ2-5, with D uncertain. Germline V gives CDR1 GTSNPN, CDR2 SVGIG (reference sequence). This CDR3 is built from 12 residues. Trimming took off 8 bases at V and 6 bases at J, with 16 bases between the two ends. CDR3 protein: CASRSGEQTQYF. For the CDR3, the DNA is TGTGCCAGCCGGTCTGGCGAACAGACCCAGTACTTC.

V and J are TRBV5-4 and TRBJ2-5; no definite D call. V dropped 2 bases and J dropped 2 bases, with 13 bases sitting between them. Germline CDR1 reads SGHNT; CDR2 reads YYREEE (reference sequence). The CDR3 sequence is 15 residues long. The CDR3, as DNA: TGTGCCAGCAGCTTTGCCTTGTCACTACAAGAGACCCAGTACTTC. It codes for CASSFALSLQETQYF.

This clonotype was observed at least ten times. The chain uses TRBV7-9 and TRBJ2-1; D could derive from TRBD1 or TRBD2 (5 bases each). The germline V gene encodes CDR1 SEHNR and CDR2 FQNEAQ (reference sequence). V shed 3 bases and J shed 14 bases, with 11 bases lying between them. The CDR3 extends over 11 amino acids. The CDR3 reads CASSLGEIEFF. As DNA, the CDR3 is TGTGCCAGCAGCTTGGGGGAAATTGAGTTCTTC.

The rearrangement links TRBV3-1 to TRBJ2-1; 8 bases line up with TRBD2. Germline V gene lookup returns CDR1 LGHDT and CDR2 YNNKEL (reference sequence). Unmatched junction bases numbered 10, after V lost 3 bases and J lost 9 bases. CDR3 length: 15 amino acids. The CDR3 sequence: CASSQYAAGEVEQFF. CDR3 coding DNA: TGTGCCAGCAGCCAGTACGCAGCGGGAGAAGTTGAGCAGTTCTTC.